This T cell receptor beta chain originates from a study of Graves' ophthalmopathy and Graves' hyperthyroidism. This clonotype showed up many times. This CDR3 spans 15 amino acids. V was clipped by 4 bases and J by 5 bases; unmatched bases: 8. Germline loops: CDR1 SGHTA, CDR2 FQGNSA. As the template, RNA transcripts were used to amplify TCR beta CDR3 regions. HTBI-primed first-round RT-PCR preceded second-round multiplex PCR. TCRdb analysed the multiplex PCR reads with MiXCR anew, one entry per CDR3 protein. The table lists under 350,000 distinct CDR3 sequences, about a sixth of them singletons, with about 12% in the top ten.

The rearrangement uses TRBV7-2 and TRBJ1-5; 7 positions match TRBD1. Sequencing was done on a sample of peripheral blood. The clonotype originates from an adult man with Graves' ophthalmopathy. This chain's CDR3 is CASSYSTGQHQPQHF. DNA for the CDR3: TGTGCCAGCAGCTACTCGACAGGGCAACATCAGCCCCAGCATTTT.